What follows are 8 T cell receptor beta chains derived from one specimen sequenced in a study of blood T cell repertoires in COVID-19. TCRdb keeps only in-frame clones here, not all; method: immunoSEQ multiplex PCR. The sample has about 290,000 clones, around 85% seen once. The material sequenced was peripheral blood. The source is a woman aged 45-60 years with active or convalescent COVID-19.

The gene calls are TRBV10-3 and TRBJ1-6; unclear D gene. Looked up from germline, CDR1 is ENHRY and CDR2 is SYGVKD. The CDR3 sequence is 15 residues long. Trimming left V 2 bases short and J 10 bases short, with 15 bases between. CDR3 loop: CAISETGNGESPLHF. The CDR3 bases are TGTGCCATCAGTGAGACGGGGAATGGTGAGTCACCCCTCCACTTT.

The chain uses TRBV3-1 (or the pseudogene TRBV3-2) and TRBJ2-3; D is unresolved. V lost 2 bases and J lost 6, with 6 bases in between. Germline CDR1 LGHDT, CDR2 YNNKEL (reference sequence). The CDR3 runs to 12 residues. CDR3 nucleotides: TGTGCCAGCAGCCAAACTACGGATACGCAGTATTTT. The encoded protein is CASSQTTDTQYF.

This clone was seen a few times. The genes are TRBV24-1 and TRBJ2-1; 13 bases align to TRBD2. This CDR3 comprises 17 residues. Germline CDR1 KGHDR, CDR2 SFDVKD. The junction had 8 bases not matched to a gene; V was cut back by 3 bases and J by 7 bases. CDR3 region: CATSDGFTSGRANEQFF. The CDR3, as DNA: TGTGCCACCAGTGATGGTTTTACTAGCGGGAGGGCGAATGAGCAGTTCTTC.

For the CDR3, the DNA is TGTGCCAGCACCGCTGGGACTAGCGGTCGCACAGATACGCAGTATTTT. This encodes CASTAGTSGRTDTQYF. The rearrangement links TRBV2 to TRBJ2-3, with 11 bases fitting TRBD2. J was trimmed by 1 base and V by 7 bases; bases with no gene match: 7. CDR3 length equals 16 residues. Germline values: CDR1 SNHLY, CDR2 FYNNEI.

The chain uses TRBV5-1 and TRBJ2-2, with 8 bases matching TRBD1. Losses at the gene ends were 2 bases for V and 5 bases for J; bases not matched to a gene: 5. Germline V gene data show CDR1 as SGHRS and CDR2 as YFSETQ. The CDR3 extends over 15 amino acids. CDR3 sequence reads: CASSLPGQVTGELFF. Written as DNA, the CDR3 is TGCGCCAGCAGCTTACCGGGACAGGTAACCGGGGAGCTGTTTTTT.

V and J are TRBV30 and TRBJ1-2, with TRBD1 as a possible D gene (5 bases). Germline CDR1 GTSNPN, CDR2 SVGIG (reference sequence). V lost 5 bases and J 8 bases, leaving 18 bases between the germline ends. This CDR3 comprises 13 residues. The CDR3 here is CAWEAGIVGGYTF. The CDR3 DNA reads TGTGCCTGGGAGGCAGGGATTGTGGGGGGCTACACCTTC. The complete variable domain, with remaining parts taken from reference TRBV30 and TRBJ1-2, reads SQTIHQWPATLVQPVGSPLSLECTVEGTSNPNLYWYRQAAGRGLQLLFYSVGIGQISSEVPQNLSASRPQDRQFILSSKKLLLSDSGFYLCAWEAGIVGGYTFGSGTRLTVV.

The chain employs TRBV28 and TRBJ1-2; TRBD1 agrees at 9 bases. This CDR3 has 15 amino acids. Germline assignment: CDR1 MDHEN and CDR2 SYDVKM. The V and J ends lost 6 bases and 4 bases, in that order; junction bases with no gene match: 9. CDR3 sequence: CASRLPTGGSYGYTF. CDR3 sequence (DNA): TGTGCCAGCAGGCTCCCGACAGGGGGTAGCTATGGCTACACCTTC.

V usage is TRBV25-1 and J usage is TRBJ1-1; a weak D match, TRBD1 (5 bases). Trimming took 11 bases from V and 8 from J, leaving 9 bases between them. The germline CDR1 and CDR2 sequences are MGHDK and SYGVNS. CDR3 length: 9 amino acids. The CDR3 loop reads CAAGEEAFF. The CDR3 DNA is TGTGCCGCGGGGGAAGAAGCTTTCTTT.